The 28 T cell receptor beta chains below all came from one sample that was sequenced in a study of cytomegalovirus exposure and HLA in healthy donors. Primers: 60 Vbeta forward and 13 Jbeta reverse. Sequencing was performed with immunoSEQ multiplex PCR; in TCRdb, only in-frame clones are kept and a portion is missing. The table records under 150,000 clones, under 90% of them present only once. The sequencing input was PBMCs. These receptors originate from a woman aged 18-35 years in good health and CMV-seronegative.

V and J are TRBV19 and TRBJ1-2; D ambiguous. Germline loops: CDR1 LNHDA, CDR2 SQIVND (reference sequence). The V gene lost 3 bases and the J gene lost 0 bases, with 5 bases spanning the gap. The CDR3 extends over 13 amino acids. Here the CDR3 DNA reads TGTGCCAGTAGTATCAACACTAACTATGGCTACACCTTC. This encodes CASSINTNYGYTF.

This chain joins TRBV18 and TRBJ1-2; no firm D call. Germline lookup yields CDR1 KGHSH and CDR2 LQKENI. This CDR3 is 14 amino acids long. Trimming shortened V by 2 bases and J by 3 bases, and 10 bases separated the two germline ends. Here the CDR3 DNA reads TGTGCCAGCTCACCAGGTGTGGGAGACTATGGCTACACCTTC. Translating gives CASSPGVGDYGYTF.

This sequence joins TRBV7-9 and TRBJ2-1, with 7 bases that match TRBD1. The V gene's germline CDR1 is SEHNR and CDR2 FQNEAQ (reference sequence). V was pared by 2 bases and J by 6 bases, with 13 bases of the junction left unmatched. The CDR3 totals 17 residues. In DNA, the CDR3 is TGTGCCAGCAGCTTAAAAAAAGGACAGGCATTCGGCAATGAGCAGTTCTTC. Translation: CASSLKKGQAFGNEQFF.

This chain connects TRBV19 to TRBJ1-2; D is perhaps TRBD1 (5 bases). The V end lost 7 bases, the J end lost 2 bases, and 11 bases lay between the germline ends. The CDR3 loop spans 13 amino acids. The V gene's germline CDR1 is LNHDA and CDR2 SQIVND (reference sequence). The CDR3 spells CASKPGKNYGYTF. The CDR3 nucleotides are TGTGCCAGTAAACCAGGGAAAAACTATGGCTACACCTTC. The full variable domain, its missing parts supplied by reference TRBV19 and TRBJ1-2, is DGGITQSPKYLFRKEGQNVTLSCEQNLNHDAMYWYRQDPGQGLRLIYYSQIVNDFQKGDIAEGYSVSREKKESFPLTVTSAQKNPTAFYLCASKPGKNYGYTFGSGTRLTVV.

V and J are TRBV29-1 and TRBJ2-7, with 10 bases fitting TRBD1. Germline V lookup: CDR1 SQVTM, CDR2 ANQGSEA. This CDR3 region has 14 residues. Losses at the gene ends were 3 bases for V and 7 bases for J; bases not matched to a gene: 9. The DNA for the CDR3 is TGCAGCGTTGATACGGTGACAGGGGGCGAGGAGCAGTACTTC. Protein: CSVDTVTGGEEQYF.

CDR3 coding DNA: TGTGCCAGCAGCTCCACACCGGGCAAAAACATTCAGTACTTC. Its translation: CASSSTPGKNIQYF. The V and J genes are TRBV5-5 and TRBJ2-4; D is ambiguous. Germline V gene data show CDR1 as SGHKS and CDR2 as YYEKEE (reference sequence). CDR3 length equals 14 residues. Trimming took off 3 bases at V and 3 bases at J, with 10 bases between the two ends.

This clone has more than one count but fewer than ten. The chain couples TRBV5-1 to TRBJ2-3; D is perhaps TRBD1 (8 bases). Trimming cost V 6 bases and J 4 bases, with 24 bases left between them. This CDR3 comprises 17 residues. CDR1 is SGHRS, CDR2 YFSETQ, per germline. Here the CDR3 DNA reads TGCGCCAGCACCCCCGGCAGCGGGACAGGCCTTTCAGATACGCAGTATTTT. It yields the protein CASTPGSGTGLSDTQYF.

This chain uses TRBV30 with TRBJ2-7; TRBD1 might be the D (5 bases). The CDR3 runs to 14 residues. Trimming shortened V by 0 bases and J by 4 bases, and 13 bases separated the two germline ends. Germline CDR1 is GTSNPN and CDR2 is SVGIG (reference sequence). As DNA, the CDR3 is TGTGCCTGGAGTGTAGGTCAGGGAAGGTACGAGCAGTACGTC. This encodes CAWSVGQGRYEQYV.

This chain links TRBV11-3 with TRBJ2-1; weak D call: TRBD1 (6 bases). CDR3 length: 14 residues. Trimming removed 3 bases at V and 9 bases at J, with 15 bases between. In germline, CDR1 is SGHNT, CDR2 YENEEA. The CDR3 here is CASSFTYRDTEQFF. In DNA, the CDR3 is TGTGCCAGCAGCTTTACCTACAGGGATACTGAGCAGTTCTTC.

The chain links TRBV28 to TRBJ1-2; 8 bases are shared with TRBD1. The J segment lost 4 bases and the V segment lost 8 bases, leaving 6 bases of the junction unmatched. The CDR3 runs 13 residues. Germline loops: CDR1 MDHEN, CDR2 SYDVKM. The chain's CDR3 is CASWTGRSYGYTF. CDR3 bases: TGTGCCAGCTGGACAGGGCGTAGCTATGGCTACACCTTC.

The CDR3: CASSPQGYNEQFF. The CDR3 DNA reads TGTGCCAGCTCACCACAGGGGTACAATGAGCAGTTCTTC. The chain joins TRBV18 to TRBJ2-1; perhaps TRBD1 as D (5 bases). The CDR3 spans 13 residues. CDR1 and CDR2 from the germline V gene are KGHSH and LQKENI. Trimming took off 1 base at V and 4 bases at J, with 5 bases between the two ends.

The V gene is TRBV5-1, the J gene TRBJ1-4; 8 bases map to TRBD1. CDR1 is SGHRS, CDR2 YFSETQ, per germline. This CDR3 comprises 15 residues. After removal of 0 bases from V and 7 bases from J, the junction contained 5 bases not matched to a gene. The CDR3 coding sequence is TGCGCCAGCAGCTTGGGAGACAGGGGAACTGAAAAACTGTTTTTT. Residues: CASSLGDRGTEKLFF.

The chain joins TRBV30 to TRBJ1-5, with TRBD1 identical over 8 bases. J lost 6 bases, V lost 2 bases, and 6 bases had no gene match. CDR1 is GTSNPN, CDR2 SVGIG, per germline (reference sequence). The CDR3 covers 14 residues. The CDR3 DNA is TGTGCCTGGAGTCTCCCAGGGGGCACTCAGCCCCAGCATTTT. Translated, it gives CAWSLPGGTQPQHF.

A remark on this clone: This sample includes further DNA sequences coding for the same CDR3. This chain uses TRBV27 with TRBJ1-1; D not certain. V gave up 3 bases and J gave up 1 base, with 9 bases separating them. This CDR3 has 14 amino acids. CDR1 and CDR2 from the germline V gene are MNHEY and SMNVEV (reference sequence). CDR3 protein: CASSLNRRNTEAFF. CDR3 nucleotide sequence: TGTGCCAGCAGTTTGAACAGAAGGAACACTGAAGCTTTCTTT.

CDR3 region: CASSYPTLPETQYF. The CDR3 DNA sequence: TGTGCCAGCAGCTACCCCACTCTGCCGGAGACCCAGTACTTC. The genes are TRBV7-9 and TRBJ2-5; D is ambiguous. V lost 4 bases, J lost 5 bases, and 14 bases lay in between. This CDR3 has 14 amino acids. The germline gives CDR1 SEHNR, CDR2 FQNEAQ (reference sequence).

The genes are TRBV7-6 and TRBJ1-2; TRBD1 is a possible D gene (5 bases). V dropped 5 bases and J dropped 1 base, with 11 bases sitting between them. Per the germline V gene, CDR1 is SGHVS and CDR2 is FNYEAQ. This CDR3 is built from 14 residues. The CDR3 DNA reads TGTGCCAGCAGCGACCCCAGGGATAACTATGGCTACACCTTC. It specifies CASSDPRDNYGYTF.

This clone was observed once. The chain uses TRBV11-2 and TRBJ2-7, with 12 bases that match TRBD2. V shed 3 bases and J 2 bases; nucleotides not matched to a gene: 2. The CDR3 loop spans 15 amino acids. Germline V gene sequence: CDR1 SGHAT, CDR2 FQNNGV. This chain's CDR3 is CASSFLAGGPYEQYF. The CDR3 DNA reads as TGTGCCAGCAGCTTCCTAGCGGGAGGGCCCTACGAGCAGTACTTC.

The gene calls are TRBV4-2 and TRBJ2-2, with D uncertain. Per germline, CDR1 LGHNA and CDR2 YNFKEQ. Trimming cost V 7 bases and J 6 bases, with 12 bases left between them. This CDR3 is 13 amino acids long. CDR3 loop: CASTLEFAGELFF. The DNA of the CDR3 is TGTGCCAGCACGCTCGAGTTTGCCGGGGAGCTGTTTTTT.

The rearrangement uses TRBV28 and TRBJ2-3, with 12 bases that match TRBD2. The V and J ends lost 7 bases and 0 bases, in that order; junction bases with no gene match: 11. The CDR3 is 18 residues long. Germline CDR1 reads MDHEN; CDR2 reads SYDVKM. CDR3 sequence (DNA): TGTGCCAGCAAACGGACTAGCGGGGTGCCCACTAGCACAGATACGCAGTATTTT. Translating gives CASKRTSGVPTSTDTQYF.

The chain carries TRBV5-1 and TRBJ1-2, with unresolved D. Germline V lookup: CDR1 SGHRS, CDR2 YFSETQ. V was clipped by 4 bases and J by 11 bases, with 21 bases between them. The CDR3 totals 14 residues. CDR3 sequence: CASSETDPGRGYTF. CDR3 in DNA: TGCGCCAGCAGCGAAACAGACCCGGGCCGGGGTTACACCTTC.

This clone appeared a few times. The CDR3 DNA reads as TGTGCCAGCAGCAGACGGACAGGGGGGGACCAGCCCCAGCATTTT. This translates into CASSRRTGGDQPQHF. J is TRBJ1-5 and V is TRBV7-2, with 10 bases that match TRBD1. Germline V CDR1 and CDR2: SGHTA, FQGNSA. The CDR3 totals 15 residues. V was pared by 5 bases and J by 7 bases, with 8 bases of the junction left unmatched. Supplemented by reference TRBV7-2 and TRBJ1-5, the full variable domain reads GAGVSQSPSNKVTEKGKDVELRCDPISGHTALYWYRQSLGQGLEFLIYFQGNSAPDKSGLPSDRFSAERTGGSVSTLTIQRTQQEDSAVYLCASSRRTGGDQPQHFGDGTRLSIL.

This clone was seen only a few times. V usage is TRBV6-5 and J usage is TRBJ1-4; 7 bases map to TRBD1. With 6 bases clipped from V and 10 bases from J, the junction kept 11 bases outside the gene matches. The CDR3 is made up of 14 amino acids. CDR1 and CDR2 from the germline V gene are MNHEY and SVGAGI. In DNA, the CDR3 is TGTGCCAGCAGCATCGACAGGGAATTGAGAAAACTGTTTTTT. The encoded protein is CASSIDRELRKLFF.

The CDR3 DNA sequence: TGTGCCAGCAGCTTGGAGGGGACTAGTCGTTACGAGCAGTACTTC. Residues: CASSLEGTSRYEQYF. The gene calls are TRBV5-4 and TRBJ2-7; 8 bases fit TRBD2. Germline V lookup: CDR1 SGHNT, CDR2 YYREEE (reference sequence). This CDR3 comprises 15 residues. Losses at the gene ends were 0 bases for V and 4 bases for J; bases not matched to a gene: 6. The complete variable domain, with remaining parts taken from reference TRBV5-4 and TRBJ2-7, reads ETGVTQSPTHLIKTRGQQVTLRCSSQSGHNTVSWYQQALGQGPQFIFQYYREEENGRGNFPPRFSGLQFPNYSSELNVNALELDDSALYLCASSLEGTSRYEQYFGPGTRLTVT.

This chain joins TRBV19 and TRBJ2-1; 7 positions match TRBD2. With 7 bases clipped from V and 5 bases from J, the junction kept 5 bases outside the gene matches. This CDR3 comprises 13 residues. Germline V gene lookup returns CDR1 LNHDA and CDR2 SQIVND (reference sequence). CDR3 sequence: CASKRENDNEQFF. In nucleotides, the CDR3 is TGTGCCAGTAAGCGGGAAAACGACAATGAGCAGTTCTTC.

The chain combines TRBV28 with TRBJ2-2; 9 bases agree with TRBD2. Germline V gene data show CDR1 as MDHEN and CDR2 as SYDVKM. V shed 6 bases and J 7 bases; nucleotides not matched to a gene: 6. The CDR3 consists of 14 residues. The chain's CDR3 is CASSWRGGVGELFF. Written as DNA, the CDR3 is TGTGCCAGCAGCTGGCGGGGGGGCGTCGGGGAGCTGTTTTTT.

This rearrangement joins TRBV5-1 to TRBJ2-1, with a tentative D call TRBD2 (6 bases). The V gene lost 2 bases and the J gene lost 7 bases, with 16 bases spanning the gap. CDR3 length equals 15 residues. The germline gives CDR1 SGHRS, CDR2 YFSETQ. The chain's CDR3 is CASSLARGTGNEQFF. The CDR3 region has the DNA TGCGCCAGCAGCTTAGCCCGGGGGACGGGGAATGAGCAGTTCTTC.

This clone was recorded once. The chain has TRBV9 and TRBJ2-1; D might be TRBD2 (6 bases). V was trimmed by 3 bases and J by 9 bases, leaving 19 bases between them. The CDR3 extends over 15 amino acids. Germline V gene sequence: CDR1 SGDLS, CDR2 YYNGEE. The CDR3: CASSASTSLGGEQFF. CDR3 nucleotide sequence: TGTGCCAGCAGCGCCTCTACCTCCTTGGGGGGTGAGCAGTTCTTC.

V usage is TRBV5-4 and J usage is TRBJ1-3, with D maybe TRBD1 (6 bases). This CDR3 region has 14 residues. Germline CDR1 reads SGHNT; CDR2 reads YYREEE (reference sequence). The ends were cut back, 3 bases at V and 4 bases at J, with 11 bases in the middle. The CDR3 is CASSSTGQGNTIYF. DNA for the CDR3: TGTGCCAGCAGCTCTACCGGACAGGGAAACACCATATATTTT.